These 11 T cell receptor beta chains were all obtained from the same sample, sequenced in a study of T cell clonotyping in hematopoietic cell transplantation (dated by TCRdb to the early 2020s). The intended sense of this specimen's time point label: 180 days after allo-HCT. Receptor libraries were prepared by the immunoSEQ multiplex PCR assay. The clones in this table, taken by TCRdb from immuneACCESS, are in-frame only. Not every clone is retained; where verified, under half of the shortfall comes from an unresolved V gene, and the cause of the rest is unknown. This sample lists some 5,800 clones; 70% to 90% were detected once. About 15% of the sample belongs to the ten largest clones. The sample in question was peripheral blood mononuclear cells, obtained 180 days after allogeneic stem cell transplant. The receptors originated from a female patient aged 50 to 65 who had an allogeneic stem cell transplant from an unrelated donor, so the T cells may come from the graft donor. Some clones in this sample may be carry-over from other donors' samples.

V usage is TRBV5-4 and J usage is TRBJ1-4; weak D call: TRBD1 (6 bases). V was cut by 4 bases and J by 6 bases, with 19 bases left in between. The CDR3 runs to 16 residues. In germline, CDR1 is SGHNT, CDR2 YYREEE (reference sequence). DNA for the CDR3: TGTGCCAGCAGCGTTGGGGGGACCTACAGGGATGAAAAACTGTTTTTT. This gives the protein CASSVGGTYRDEKLFF.

The table lists this clone with a count of one. This chain connects TRBV5-4 to TRBJ2-5; D may be TRBD1 or TRBD2 (6 bases each). Trimming removed 2 bases at V and 5 bases at J, with 10 bases between. The CDR3 spans 13 residues. Germline V lookup: CDR1 SGHNT, CDR2 YYREEE (reference sequence). In nucleotides, the CDR3 is TGTGCCAGCAGCTTAGGGGGGCCCGAGACCCAGTACTTC. The encoded protein is CASSLGGPETQYF.

The gene calls are TRBV11-3 and TRBJ2-3; D is tentatively TRBD1 or TRBD2 (5 bases each). Per the germline V gene, CDR1 is SGHNT and CDR2 is YENEEA. CDR3 length: 15 residues. Trimming took 6 bases from V and 0 from J, leaving 13 bases between them. The DNA of the CDR3 is TGTGCCAGCAGAACCATGGGGGAGAGCACAGATACGCAGTATTTT. Translating gives CASRTMGESTDTQYF.

The chain links TRBV27 to TRBJ2-1, with 8 bases aligning to TRBD2. Germline V gene lookup returns CDR1 MNHEY and CDR2 SMNVEV (reference sequence). Unmatched junction bases numbered 4, after V lost 2 bases and J lost 4 bases. The CDR3 length is 15 residues. CDR3 in amino acids: CASSLRRGGYNEQFF. DNA for the CDR3: TGTGCCAGCAGTTTAAGGCGCGGGGGGTACAATGAGCAGTTCTTC.

The chain links TRBV2 to TRBJ2-3, with D perhaps matching TRBD1 (8 bases). Germline CDR1 and CDR2: SNHLY and FYNNEI. V lost 5 bases to trimming and J lost 3 bases, with 15 bases between them. This CDR3 contains 15 residues. The CDR3 DNA is TGTGCCAGCAGTCCCGGACAGGGAGGGACAGATACGCAGTATTTT. Amino acids: CASSPGQGGTDTQYF.

This chain connects TRBV10-2 to TRBJ1-2, with 7 bases lining up with TRBD1. The J segment lost 6 bases and the V segment lost 0 bases, leaving 4 bases of the junction unmatched. There are 14 residues in the CDR3. Germline CDR1 reads WSHSY; CDR2 reads SAAADI. The chain's CDR3 is CASSESKGAHGYTF. CDR3 coding DNA: TGCGCCAGCAGTGAGTCAAAGGGGGCGCATGGCTACACCTTC.

V usage is TRBV7-6 and J usage is TRBJ2-7, with D uncertain. The CDR3 length is 12 residues. Trimming pared 0 bases from V and 7 bases from J, leaving 7 bases between. Germline CDR1 SGHVS, CDR2 FNYEAQ. As DNA, the CDR3 is TGTGCCAGCAGCTTAGCTTTCAGAGAGCAGTACTTC. Translated: CASSLAFREQYF.

J is TRBJ1-1 and V is TRBV27; 7 nucleotides line up with TRBD1. The V segment lost 7 bases and the J segment 4 bases; nucleotides outside the gene matches: 6. The CDR3 is made up of 13 amino acids. Germline lookup yields CDR1 MNHEY and CDR2 SMNVEV (reference sequence). Here the CDR3 reads CASNTQGFTEAFF. CDR3 DNA sequence: TGTGCCAGCAACACACAGGGGTTCACTGAAGCTTTCTTT.

The table lists this clone with a count of one. This chain joins TRBV10-3 and TRBJ1-1, with D unresolved. Per germline, CDR1 ENHRY and CDR2 SYGVKD. V was trimmed by 2 bases and J by 7 bases, leaving 5 bases between them. This CDR3 contains 11 residues. The CDR3, as DNA: TGTGCCATCAGTGAGACATTTGAAGCTTTCTTT. Its protein is CAISETFEAFF.

In its sample, this clone ranks as large. The gene calls are TRBV7-9 and TRBJ2-2; D is perhaps TRBD1 (6 bases). This CDR3 contains 14 residues. Trimming removed 7 bases from V and 8 bases from J, with 17 bases in between. Germline values: CDR1 SEHNR, CDR2 FQNEAQ (reference sequence). CDR3 sequence reads: CASNGGVMTGELFF. CDR3 coding DNA: TGTGCCAGCAATGGGGGCGTAATGACTGGGGAGCTGTTTTTT. The whole variable domain, filled in from reference TRBV7-9 and TRBJ2-2, reads DTGVSQNPRHKITKRGQNVTFRCDPISEHNRLYWYRQTLGQGPEFLTYFQNEAQLEKSRLLSDRFSAERPKGSFSTLEIQRTEQGDSAMYLCASNGGVMTGELFFGEGSRLTVL.

The CDR3 loop reads CASSLQGLDQYF. The CDR3 DNA sequence: TGTGCCAGCAGTCTACAGGGCTTGGACCAGTACTTC. This chain connects TRBV6-5 to TRBJ2-5; maybe TRBD1 (6 bases). Germline CDR1 MNHEY, CDR2 SVGAGI. The CDR3 is 12 amino acids. V gave up 5 bases and J gave up 10 bases, with 14 bases separating them.